These 8 T cell receptor beta chains were sequenced from one sample in a study of blood T cell repertoires in COVID-19 (TCRdb year 2020). Libraries were built with the immunoSEQ multiplex PCR assay. This immuneACCESS table, as held by TCRdb, lists in-frame sequences with V and J called but not all clones. Of the missing ones, under half trace to an unresolved V gene in checked studies; the others have no known cause. This sample is represented by under 350,000 clones; 75% to 85% of them were singletons. 7.2% of the sample is in the top ten clones. The sequenced material came from peripheral blood. These receptors came from a human donor in a cohort sampled during active COVID-19.

This clone was recorded once. V usage is TRBV3-1 (or the pseudogene TRBV3-2) and J usage is TRBJ1-2, with no clear D. There are 13 residues in the CDR3. Germline-derived CDR1 and CDR2 are LGHDT and YNNKEL (reference sequence). V shed 5 bases and J shed 4 bases, with 11 bases lying between them. Here the CDR3 reads CASSSGSGYGYTF. The CDR3 bases are TGTGCCAGCAGCTCGGGTTCCGGCTATGGCTACACCTTC.

The chain carries TRBV25-1 and TRBJ1-2, with 7 bases matching TRBD1. V was clipped by 1 base and J by 5 bases; unmatched bases: 10. The CDR3 contains 16 residues. In germline, CDR1 is MGHDK, CDR2 SYGVNS. In nucleotides, the CDR3 is TGTGCCAGCAGTGAATCGGGGGACAGACTTTTTTATGGCTACACCTTC. Translated, it gives CASSESGDRLFYGYTF.

The chain has TRBV12-3 or TRBV12-4 and TRBJ1-1; no reliable D call. The CDR3 is made up of 13 amino acids. V was shortened by 6 bases and J by 4 bases, with 12 bases between the two germline ends. CDR3 amino acids: CASRLDGSTEAFF. The CDR3 DNA follows: TGTGCCAGCAGGTTGGACGGGAGCACTGAAGCTTTCTTT.

This chain uses TRBV18 with TRBJ1-2; D is perhaps TRBD1 (5 bases). This CDR3 spans 11 amino acids. With 6 bases removed from V and 7 bases from J, the gap between germline ends came to 9 bases. The germline V gene has CDR1 KGHSH and CDR2 LQKENI. The CDR3 sequence: CASSQGAGYTF. For the CDR3, the DNA is TGTGCCAGCTCGCAAGGGGCTGGCTACACCTTC.

This chain uses TRBV2 with TRBJ1-2, with D hard to call. CDR1 and CDR2 from the germline V gene are SNHLY and FYNNEI. Trimming pared 4 bases from V and 0 bases from J, leaving 12 bases between. There are 15 residues in the CDR3. CDR3 protein: CASSGAGSANYGYTF. The DNA for the CDR3 is TGTGCCAGCAGTGGCGCAGGTTCAGCTAACTATGGCTACACCTTC.

There are a few counts of this clone. V gene TRBV18 combines with J gene TRBJ2-3, with D perhaps TRBD2 (6 bases). The V end lost 3 bases, the J end lost 7 bases, and 17 bases lay between the germline ends. This CDR3 has 15 residues. Germline V gene data show CDR1 as KGHSH and CDR2 as LQKENI. The CDR3 spells CASSPPGLSQNTQYF. CDR3 in DNA: TGTGCCAGCTCACCCCCTGGACTATCCCAGAATACGCAGTATTTT.

The chain couples TRBV6-5 to TRBJ2-7; 14 nucleotides line up with TRBD2. CDR3 length: 15 residues. With V trimmed by 6 bases and J by 6 bases, 7 bases remained unmatched. Germline V gene lookup returns CDR1 MNHEY and CDR2 SVGAGI. This CDR3 reads CASRQSGLAGGEQYF. CDR3 DNA sequence: TGTGCCAGCAGACAATCCGGACTAGCGGGGGGCGAGCAGTACTTC.

V gene TRBV18 combines with J gene TRBJ1-1; D possibly corresponds to TRBD1 (5 bases). The germline V gene has CDR1 KGHSH and CDR2 LQKENI. The CDR3 extends over 14 amino acids. Trimming cost V 4 bases and J 3 bases, with 12 bases left between them. The CDR3 loop reads CASSLTGGDTEAFF. The DNA for the CDR3 is TGTGCCAGCTCACTTACCGGGGGGGACACTGAAGCTTTCTTT.